This TCR beta chain emerged from a study of spatial heterogeneity in lung cancer. Each TCR cDNA molecule carried a unique molecular identifier. TCRdb re-called the 5' RACE reads through MiXCR, storing one row per CDR3 protein. The sample holds 60,000 to 90,000 distinct CDR3 sequences; around 7.3% are singletons and the top ten take 6.8%. The time point denotes: sample taken at primary tumor resection. The CDR3 extends over 18 amino acids. Losses at the gene ends were 0 bases for V and 3 bases for J; bases not matched to a gene: 12. Germline V gives CDR1 LGHNA, CDR2 YSLEER. The chain joins TRBV4-3 to TRBJ2-3; TRBD2 agrees at 7 bases. This specimen was PBMCs, taken at surgery. The sequence was collected from a male donor with early-stage non-small cell lung cancer. The CDR3 coding sequence is TGCGCCAGCAGCCAAGACCCCCCCGGCGGGAGTTGGACAGATACGCAGTATTTT. Amino acids: CASSQDPPGGSWTDTQYF.